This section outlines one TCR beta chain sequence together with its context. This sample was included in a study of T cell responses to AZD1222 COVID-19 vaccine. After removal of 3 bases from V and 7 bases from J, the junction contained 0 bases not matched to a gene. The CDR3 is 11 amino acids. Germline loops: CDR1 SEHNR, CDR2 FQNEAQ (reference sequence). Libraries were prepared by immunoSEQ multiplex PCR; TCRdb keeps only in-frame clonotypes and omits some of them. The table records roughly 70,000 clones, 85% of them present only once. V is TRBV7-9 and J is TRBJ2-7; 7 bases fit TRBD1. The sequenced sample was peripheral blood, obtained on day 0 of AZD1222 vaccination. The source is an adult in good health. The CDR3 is CASSLDREQYF. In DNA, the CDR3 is TGTGCCAGCAGCTTGGACAGGGAGCAGTACTTC.